This entry features one T cell receptor (beta chain) sequence. Its specificity is unknown. This sample includes further DNA sequences coding for the same CDR3. This entry comes from a study of shared clonotypes between healthy human individuals. Here immunoSEQ multiplex PCR was the method, and the copy in TCRdb shows in-frame clones only, minus some. The data show about 2.4 million clones, around 94% seen once. In germline, CDR1 is KGHSH, CDR2 LQKENI. This CDR3 is built from 14 residues. V was clipped by 0 bases and J by 2 bases, with 5 bases between them. Study-level results: Rarefaction gave evidence that sorted-subset sequencing remained incomplete despite large depth.

All of the donors resided in Nashville, Tennessee, and each was a Caucasian adult. The split of CD4+ cells yielded CD45RA+ naive and CD45RA-negative memory subsets. The receptor was derived from a young man in good health. The chain joins TRBV18 to TRBJ1-5; D is uncertain. The sequencing sample was made of naive CD4+ T cells sorted from blood. Subset: CD45RA+ positively selected. The CDR3 coding sequence is TGTGCCAGCTCACCACCTGGGGGCAATCAGCCCCAGCATTTT. It specifies CASSPPGGNQPQHF.